The T cell receptor beta chain described here comes from a study of OX40 agonist ivuxolimab in advanced cancers. Study context: Of the participants, approximately 38% had some prior anti-PD-1, anti-PD-L1 or anti-CTLA-4 therapy, which was allowed. The study reported partial responses in three patients: one hepatocellular carcinoma, two cutaneous melanoma. Whole-study findings and limits: Expanded clones were, on average, more numerous among CD8+ T cells than CD4+. The antigens recognized by the expanded peripheral T cells, that is their antigen specificity, were not determined.

Details on this clone: What it binds is not known.

The assay was immunoSEQ multiplex PCR, and TCRdb's table has in-frame clones only and misses some. Here the sample spans around 65,000 clones, just over 90% being singletons. Trimming took off 1 base at V and 8 bases at J, with 5 bases between the two ends. The CDR3 is 11 residues long. The germline V gene has CDR1 LGHNA and CDR2 YNFKEQ. The chain combines TRBV4-2 with TRBJ1-1; D unclear. The source material was CD4+ or CD8+ T cells sorted from blood, sampled in a trial of the OX40 agonist ivuxolimab. This TCR derives from an adult with an advanced solid tumor such as melanoma, head and neck, liver or kidney cancer. This chain's CDR3 is CASSQGREAFF. In DNA form, the CDR3 reads TGTGCCAGCAGCCAAGGGAGGGAAGCTTTCTTT.